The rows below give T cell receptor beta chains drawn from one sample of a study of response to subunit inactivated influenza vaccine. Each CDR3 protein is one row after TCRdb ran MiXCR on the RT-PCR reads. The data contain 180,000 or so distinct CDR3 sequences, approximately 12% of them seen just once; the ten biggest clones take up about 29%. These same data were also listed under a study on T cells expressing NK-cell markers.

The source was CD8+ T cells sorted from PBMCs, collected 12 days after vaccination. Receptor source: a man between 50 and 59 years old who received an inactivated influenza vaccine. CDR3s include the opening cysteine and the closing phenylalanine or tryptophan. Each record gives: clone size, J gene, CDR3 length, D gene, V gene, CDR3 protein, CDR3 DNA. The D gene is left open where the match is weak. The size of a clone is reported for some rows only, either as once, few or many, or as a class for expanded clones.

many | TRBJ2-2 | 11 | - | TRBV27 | CASTSTGELFF | TGTGCCAGCACCAGCACCGGGGAGCTGTTTTTT
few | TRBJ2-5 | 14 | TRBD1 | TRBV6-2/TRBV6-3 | CASSNLDRGETQYF | TGTGCCAGCAGTAACCTGGACAGGGGAGAGACCCAGTACTTC
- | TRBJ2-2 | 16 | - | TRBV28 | CASSPLRIGNTGELFF | TGTGCCAGCAGTCCCCTGCGGATTGGGAACACCGGGGAGCTGTTTTTT
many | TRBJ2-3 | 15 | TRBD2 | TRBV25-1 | CASSGAGGLGDTQYF | TGTGCCAGCAGTGGAGCGGGAGGGTTAGGAGATACGCAGTATTTT
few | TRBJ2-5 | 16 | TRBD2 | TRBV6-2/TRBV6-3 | CASSYTGLAIFETQYF | TGTGCCAGCAGTTATACGGGACTAGCGATATTTGAGACCCAGTACTTC
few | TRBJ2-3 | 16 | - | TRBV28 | CASSSFLGMGTDTQYF | TGTGCCAGCAGTTCGTTCCTCGGAATGGGCACAGATACGCAGTATTTT
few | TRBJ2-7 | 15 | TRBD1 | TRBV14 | CASSQFGTASYEQYF | TGTGCCAGCAGCCAATTCGGGACAGCCTCCTACGAGCAGTACTTC
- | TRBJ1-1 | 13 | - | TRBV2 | CASRIRGGSEAFF | TGTGCCAGCAGGATCAGAGGGGGTTCTGAAGCTTTCTTT
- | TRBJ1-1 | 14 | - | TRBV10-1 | CASSEFRGNTEAFF | TGCGCCAGCAGTGAGTTTAGGGGGAACACTGAAGCTTTCTTT
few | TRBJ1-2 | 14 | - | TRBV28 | CASSLDVSNYGYTF | TGTGCCAGCAGTTTAGATGTCTCCAACTATGGCTACACCTTC
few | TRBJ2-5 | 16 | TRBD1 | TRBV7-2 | CASSLGDRGLRETQYF | TGTGCCAGCAGCCTGGGGGACAGGGGGCTTAGGGAGACCCAGTACTTC
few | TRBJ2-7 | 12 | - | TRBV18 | CASSYRLGEQYF | TGTGCCAGCTCCTATCGCCTCGGCGAGCAGTACTTC
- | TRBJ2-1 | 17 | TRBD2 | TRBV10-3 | CAIEPGTSGRPYNEQFF | TGTGCCATCGAGCCAGGGACTAGCGGGAGACCCTACAATGAGCAGTTCTTC
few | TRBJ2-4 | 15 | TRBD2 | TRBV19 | CASSPSGDHPDIQYF | TGTGCCAGTAGTCCGAGCGGGGATCACCCGGACATTCAGTACTTC
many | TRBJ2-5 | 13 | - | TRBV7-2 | CASSISVQETQYF | TGTGCCAGCAGTATTAGCGTTCAAGAGACCCAGTACTTC
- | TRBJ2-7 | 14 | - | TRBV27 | CASSLIAASYEQYF | TGTGCCAGCAGTTTGATAGCGGCTTCCTACGAGCAGTACTTC
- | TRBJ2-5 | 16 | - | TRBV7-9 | CASSLYFWEVGETQYF | TGTGCCAGCAGCTTATATTTTTGGGAGGTCGGAGAGACCCAGTACTTC